This TCR beta chain is from a study of radiotherapy plus CTLA-4 blockade in lung cancer. Notes on the study in general: Radiotherapy plus ipilimumab was followed by expansion in blood of tumor-derived TCR clones.

The table came from immunoSEQ multiplex PCR; TCRdb's copy has only in-frame clones and leaves some out. The sample has just over 60,000 clones, 77% seen once. This clone was counted between two and nine times. Its antigen is not identified. The sequenced sample was peripheral blood, obtained from a patient treated with radiotherapy plus ipilimumab. The TCR sequence derives from a human donor with non-small cell lung cancer who had a complete response to radiotherapy plus ipilimumab.

The CDR3 region has the DNA TGTGCCAGCAGCTCCGGGGACAGTCCGGCCTGGGGCTACACCTTC. Protein: CASSSGDSPAWGYTF. The chain has TRBV5-8 and TRBJ1-2, with 7 positions matching TRBD1. Germline-derived CDR1 and CDR2 are SGHTS and YDEGEE. The V segment lost 3 bases and the J segment 8 bases; nucleotides outside the gene matches: 13. The CDR3 covers 15 residues.